This T cell receptor beta chain originates from a study of beta chain features in type 1 diabetes. The authors reverse transcribed all of the isolated RNA, so sequencing captured expressed TCRB transcripts. The repertoire was sequenced with immunoSEQ multiplex PCR; TCRdb's copy has only in-frame clones and lacks some. This sample has about 130,000 clones, with about 10% found just once. V lost 0 bases and J lost 4, with 10 bases in between. Per the germline V gene, CDR1 is MNHEY and CDR2 is SVGAGI. CDR3 size: 15 residues. The sequenced sample consisted of central memory CD4+ T cells from blood. The TCR was taken from a man between 18 and 35 years old in good health. The V gene is TRBV6-5, the J gene TRBJ1-5; the D gene is possibly TRBD1 (6 bases). The CDR3 DNA is TGTGCCAGCAGTTACTCTGGACAGTTAAATCAGCCCCAGCATTTT. Encoded protein: CASSYSGQLNQPQHF.